The entry that follows covers one T cell receptor (beta chain) sequence. The antigen it recognizes is unknown. No base-level quality is on record; no much larger clone is a single base apart. These data belong to a study of identical twins (dated by TCRdb to about 2016). About the study as a whole: The study deep-sequenced TCR alpha and beta repertoires from monozygotic twins, unrelated adults of various ages and cord blood to test whether fetal clonotypes persist. To rule out contamination, replicate twin experiments were performed at different times with different library preparation protocols.

Trimming at the junction amounts to 7 bases on V and 6 bases on J, and the germline ends lie 12 bases apart. The germline V gene (reference sequence) supplies CDR1 MNHEY and CDR2 SMNVEV. The CDR3 starts with the cysteine, ends with the phenylalanine, and has 13 residues. Left in the record is the CDR3 DNA by itself, 39 bases read in frame from the first base. What the authors observed across the whole study: Compared with coincidental sharing between unrelated individuals, out-of-frame TCR alpha sequences shared between twins showed an excess of sequences with low generation probability. Because the same donors could not be followed over many years, conclusions were based on cross-sectional statistical analysis. The excess sharing between twins in beta out-of-frame sequences was weaker because fewer shared sequences reduced the signal-to-noise ratio. Out-of-frame TCR alpha sharing in monozygotic twins was systematically underestimated by recombination models, whereas sharing between unrelated individuals was in agreement with the recombination models. Fewer insertions were carried by abundant cord blood beta clonotypes; a weaker similar trend was observed in young adult naive repertoires, while no such trend was observed in memory repertoires. Zero-insertion analyses could be partly confounded by invariant T cells such as MAIT and iNKT, though diverse VJ usage argued against such confounding for most clonotypes.

The library relied on 5' RACE. The instrument was an Illumina HiSeq 2000. Template switching introduced a universal primer binding site; the final cDNA contained a unique molecular identifier, enabling accurate counting of TCR cDNA molecules. Specific primers in the conserved constant-segment region were used to synthesize first-strand cDNA for TCR alpha and beta chains. To control for contamination, every cDNA library was double barcoded, receiving both a SMART-Mk sample barcode and Illumina barcodes. TruSeq adapter sequences and Illumina sample barcodes were added in two successive PCR steps. The TCR alpha and beta cDNA libraries were sequenced on the Illumina HiSeq platform using custom primers. Regarding the original processing steps: Unique molecular identifiers were extracted from raw reads with MiGEC, and CDR3 positions were determined with MiXCR. For each individual, recombination models were inferred using an EM algorithm with the repgenHMM and IGoR tools. The tcR package in R was used for shared clonotype analysis, with sharing normalized by the product of cloneset sizes. Out-of-frame nonproductive sequences were analyzed to study raw recombination free of thymic and clonal selection effects. The public reads were run again by TCRdb, first through fastp at Q25 and then through MiXCR, and only productive beta chains were kept. Rows are combined by CDR3 protein, so each entry shows the most common genes and DNA. V and J calls and clone size were set by TCRdb, not the authors. For this sample the table gives over 550,000 distinct CDR3 sequences, of which under 8.5% were detected only once. The ten largest clones add up to 1.5% to 2% of the sample.

Only healthy Caucasian donors were included. The twin cohort comprised three pairs of female monozygotic twins, all aged roughly 18 to 30 years. The RNA used for TCR libraries was isolated from peripheral blood mononuclear cells. This sample also appeared in a second study, on yellow fever vaccine responses in identical twins. The other study reports the following: According to the authors, in identical twins the way T cells responded to vaccination appeared partly convergent and partly personalized. In identical twins, the study followed T cell clones that responded to the vaccine with precision.

The sequenced sample consisted of PBMCs. This clonotype was obtained from a young woman in good health. The rearranged chain carries TRBV27 and TRBJ1-4; a weak D assignment points to TRBD1 (6 bases agree). The DNA is as follows: TGTGCCAGCATGGCGGGACATCATGAAAAACTGTTTTTT. It specifies CASMAGHHEKLFF.